Listed here are 21 T cell receptor beta chains from one sample, sequenced in a study of blood T cell repertoires in COVID-19. Produced via immunoSEQ multiplex PCR; TCRdb's table is partial and in-frame only. The top ten clones hold 8.4% of a sample with 160,000 or so clones, 82% of them seen once. Sequences were obtained from peripheral blood. These receptors were obtained from a woman in her sixties or seventies with acute or convalescent COVID-19.

The V call is TRBV7-2, the J call TRBJ2-1, with TRBD2 matching over 11 bases. CDR3 length: 17 amino acids. Germline V CDR1 and CDR2: SGHTA, FQGNSA. The trim removed 5 bases at V and 3 bases at J, leaving 9 bases unmatched. The CDR3 loop is CASSPSGLAENYNEQFF. For the CDR3, the DNA is TGTGCCAGCAGCCCCTCGGGACTAGCGGAAAACTACAATGAGCAGTTCTTC.

This clone was counted once. This rearrangement joins TRBV30 to TRBJ1-2, with 8 nucleotides matching TRBD1. Germline V gene lookup returns CDR1 GTSNPN and CDR2 SVGIG (reference sequence). The J segment lost 3 bases and the V segment lost 5 bases, leaving 5 bases of the junction unmatched. The CDR3 totals 13 residues. CDR3 DNA sequence: TGTGCCTGGGTAGGACAGGGCCACTATGGCTACACCTTC. It encodes CAWVGQGHYGYTF. The whole variable domain, filled in from reference TRBV30 and TRBJ1-2, reads SQTIHQWPATLVQPVGSPLSLECTVEGTSNPNLYWYRQAAGRGLQLLFYSVGIGQISSEVPQNLSASRPQDRQFILSSKKLLLSDSGFYLCAWVGQGHYGYTFGSGTRLTVV.

The V and J genes are TRBV6-5 and TRBJ2-1, with 8 bases lining up with TRBD1. The germline V gene has CDR1 MNHEY and CDR2 SVGAGI. The CDR3 totals 15 residues. J gave up 4 bases and V 8 bases, and 10 bases lay outside the gene matches. The CDR3 coding sequence is TGTGCCAGCCCACCGGGGCAGGGGGCGTACAATGAGCAGTTCTTC. This sequence encodes CASPPGQGAYNEQFF.

J is TRBJ2-1 and V is TRBV6-2 or TRBV6-3; tentative D call: TRBD1 (6 bases). Trimming removed 0 bases from V and 4 bases from J, with 13 bases in between. This CDR3 spans 16 amino acids. From germline, CDR1 is MNHEY and CDR2 SVGEGT. CDR3 loop: CASSYSPGAGYNEQFF. In DNA, the CDR3 is TGTGCCAGCAGTTACTCCCCAGGGGCCGGGTACAATGAGCAGTTCTTC.

The gene calls are TRBV10-1 and TRBJ1-6; 8 nucleotides agree with TRBD1. V lost 6 bases, J lost 7 bases, and 2 bases stayed unmatched. The CDR3 is 13 amino acids. Germline lookup yields CDR1 WNHNN and CDR2 SYGVQD (reference sequence). The CDR3 region has the DNA TGCGCCAGCAGCACAGGGGGAAATTCACCCCTCCACTTT. Translated, it gives CASSTGGNSPLHF.

This rearrangement joins TRBV21-1 to TRBJ2-3; whether TRBD2, the table's D call, matches the DNA was not checked. TRBV21-1 is a pseudogene locus. The CDR3 has 18 residues. The CDR3 sequence is CASPLLAGGVINTDTQYF. The CDR3 DNA follows: TGTGCCAGCCCCTTACTAGCGGGAGGAGTCATTAACACAGATACGCAGTATTTT.

The chain carries TRBV19 and TRBJ1-5, with D tentatively TRBD1 (5 bases). The V end lost 1 base, the J end lost 1 base, and 11 bases lay between the germline ends. This CDR3 is 16 amino acids long. Per germline, CDR1 LNHDA and CDR2 SQIVND (reference sequence). The CDR3 spells CASSIGGGASNQPQHF. The CDR3 DNA reads TGTGCCAGTAGTATAGGTGGAGGGGCAAGCAATCAGCCCCAGCATTTT.

The chain links TRBV2 to TRBJ1-5; weak D call: TRBD1 (5 bases). Per germline, CDR1 SNHLY and CDR2 FYNNEI. V lost 4 bases to trimming and J lost 6 bases, with 22 bases between them. The CDR3 contains 17 residues. DNA of the CDR3: TGTGCCAGCAGTGTTTCCCCCAGGGAGGTGGTTCGTCAGCCCCAGCATTTT. This codes for CASSVSPREVVRQPQHF.

The chain uses TRBV5-1 and TRBJ1-2; 9 bases line up with TRBD1. The ends lost 4 bases at V and 5 bases at J; junction bases unmatched: 6. The CDR3 has 14 residues. CDR1 is SGHRS and CDR2 is YFSETQ in the germline V gene. CDR3 amino acids: CASSEWGQGYGYTF. Written as DNA, the CDR3 is TGCGCCAGCAGCGAGTGGGGACAGGGATATGGCTACACCTTC.

CDR3 nucleotides: TGTGCCAGCAGTTCAGACAGGGGACCAAATCAGCCCCAGCATTTT. This codes for CASSSDRGPNQPQHF. The chain uses TRBV6-2 or TRBV6-3 and TRBJ1-5, with 8 bases lining up with TRBD1. The CDR3 covers 15 residues. Trimming took 4 bases from V and 4 from J; bases not matched to a gene: 6. From germline, CDR1 is MNHEY and CDR2 SVGEGT.

V is TRBV28 and J is TRBJ1-4, with D possibly TRBD1 on 6 matching bases. The CDR3 totals 13 residues. Trimming removed 5 bases at V and 3 bases at J, with 7 bases between. Germline CDR1 MDHEN, CDR2 SYDVKM. The CDR3 bases are TGTGCCAGCAGTACAGGGCCTAATGAAAAACTGTTTTTT. This codes for CASSTGPNEKLFF.

V and J are TRBV27 and TRBJ2-7, with 7 bases identical to TRBD2. CDR3 length: 18 residues. CDR1 MNHEY and CDR2 SMNVEV come from the germline V gene (reference sequence). The V gene end was trimmed by 5 bases and the J gene end by 6 bases; junction bases not matched to a gene: 22. The DNA of the CDR3 is TGTGCCAGCAGTCCCCTACCACCCCCAGGCGGGAGTAACGGCGAGCAGTACTTC. As protein: CASSPLPPPGGSNGEQYF.

The chain couples TRBV5-5 to TRBJ1-2; D perhaps matches TRBD1 (5 bases). Per germline, CDR1 SGHKS and CDR2 YYEKEE (reference sequence). The V gene lost 7 bases and the J gene lost 6 bases, with 19 bases spanning the gap. This CDR3 contains 14 residues. This CDR3 reads CASDTPRGLDGYTF. The CDR3, as DNA: TGTGCCAGCGACACGCCTCGGGGGTTAGATGGCTACACCTTC.

The chain couples TRBV4-1 to TRBJ2-7; 9 bases are shared with TRBD2. The J segment lost 3 bases and the V segment lost 1 base, leaving 7 bases of the junction unmatched. CDR3 length equals 16 residues. Germline assignment: CDR1 MGHRA and CDR2 YSYEKL. CDR3 loop: CASSQVRLADRYEQYF. The CDR3 DNA is TGCGCCAGCAGCCAAGTTCGACTAGCGGACCGCTACGAGCAGTACTTC.

The J gene is TRBJ2-6, the V gene TRBV5-6; no definite D call. The length of the CDR3 is 17 residues. The V and J ends lost 0 bases and 0 bases respectively, with 10 bases between them. CDR1 SGHDT and CDR2 YYEEEE come from the germline V gene. The CDR3 is CASSLGQVLSGANVLTF. In DNA form, the CDR3 reads TGTGCCAGCAGCTTGGGGCAGGTGCTCTCTGGGGCCAACGTCCTGACTTTC.

The chain joins TRBV7-2 to TRBJ2-1, with 10 nucleotides matching TRBD2. The CDR3 covers 18 residues. With V trimmed by 3 bases and J by 6 bases, 14 bases remained unmatched. Germline lookup yields CDR1 SGHTA and CDR2 FQGNSA. The CDR3 loop reads CASSFKPPGLALVNEQFF. The DNA for the CDR3 is TGTGCCAGCAGCTTTAAACCGCCGGGACTAGCGCTTGTCAATGAGCAGTTCTTC.

The CDR3, as DNA: TGTGCCAGCAGCTTAGCGGGGGGGCACGGAAACACCATATATTTT. Translating it yields CASSLAGGHGNTIYF. The rearrangement uses TRBV7-2 and TRBJ1-3; D might be TRBD1 (6 bases). The CDR3 spans 15 residues. Trimming took 0 bases from V and 4 from J, leaving 10 bases between them. The V gene's germline CDR1 is SGHTA and CDR2 FQGNSA.

The J gene is TRBJ1-3, the V gene TRBV14; tentatively, D is TRBD1 (6 bases). Germline CDR1 and CDR2: SGHDN and FVKESK. This CDR3 spans 16 amino acids. V was shortened by 4 bases and J by 2 bases, with 15 bases between the two germline ends. The CDR3 coding sequence is TGTGCCAGCAGCCGAGACAGGTTAGTAGCTGGAAACACCATATATTTT. This codes for CASSRDRLVAGNTIYF.

This clone is a singleton in its sample. The chain couples TRBV15 to TRBJ1-5, with 9 bases aligning to TRBD1. With V trimmed by 5 bases and J by 5 bases, 4 bases remained unmatched. Looked up from germline, CDR1 is LNHNV and CDR2 is YYDKDF (reference sequence). The CDR3 runs to 14 residues. The CDR3 bases are TGTGCCACCAGCCTGGGACAGGGCTATCAGCCCCAGCATTTT. Residues: CATSLGQGYQPQHF.

V usage is TRBV5-4 and J usage is TRBJ2-3; weak D call: TRBD2 (6 bases). The V end was cut by 4 bases, the J end by 2 bases, with 14 bases between. This CDR3 has 15 residues. The germline V gene encodes CDR1 SGHNT and CDR2 YYREEE (reference sequence). In DNA form, the CDR3 reads TGTGCCAGCAGCCTGACGGGACTTCACACAGATACGCAGTATTTT. This codes for CASSLTGLHTDTQYF.

The sample holds one count of this clone. V and J are TRBV2 and TRBJ2-3; 11 bases map to TRBD1. The junction had 6 bases not matched to a gene; V was cut back by 5 bases and J by 2 bases. Germline CDR1 is SNHLY and CDR2 is FYNNEI. The CDR3 contains 16 residues. The DNA of the CDR3 is TGTGCCAGCAGTCTAGGACAGGGGGCTGACACAGATACGCAGTATTTT. The encoded protein is CASSLGQGADTDTQYF.